The 17 T cell receptor beta chains reported below all come from one sample, sequenced in a study of a mutant IDH1 vaccine in newly diagnosed glioma. The antigens these receptors bind are not known. Sequenced by immunoSEQ multiplex PCR; TCRdb stores in-frame clones only, minus some. The table has 29,000 or so clones, over 60% seen once. Documented time point: week 35, safety follow-up. The vaccine gave 300 ug of a 20-mer mutant IDH1 peptide subcutaneously per dose. Source: PBMCs, taken from a glioma patient whose treatment included an IDH1 peptide vaccine. Receptors originate from a man over 45 with glioma.

This clone has only a few counts. The CDR3 reads CAWSGGPDEKLFF. The CDR3 coding sequence is TGTGCCTGGAGTGGGGGGCCCGATGAAAAACTGTTTTTT. The J gene is TRBJ1-4, the V gene TRBV30; tentative D call: TRBD1 (6 bases). This CDR3 has 13 residues. Germline V gene lookup returns CDR1 GTSNPN and CDR2 SVGIG (reference sequence). Trimming left V 1 base short and J 6 bases short, with 9 bases between.

This chain uses TRBV11-2 with TRBJ1-1; no firm D call. The V gene lost 4 bases and the J gene lost 7 bases, with 16 bases spanning the gap. This CDR3 is built from 14 residues. Germline assignment: CDR1 SGHAT and CDR2 FQNNGV. CDR3 in amino acids: CASSSLVDGLEAFF. CDR3 DNA sequence: TGTGCCAGCAGCTCCCTGGTTGACGGTCTTGAAGCTTTCTTT.

The J gene is TRBJ2-1, the V gene TRBV27, with TRBD1 identical over 8 bases. Per the germline V gene, CDR1 is MNHEY and CDR2 is SMNVEV (reference sequence). The V and J ends lost 6 bases and 6 bases, in that order; junction bases with no gene match: 7. The CDR3 sequence is 14 residues long. CDR3 residues: CASRPGQVTNEQFF. The DNA of the CDR3 is TGTGCCAGCAGACCGGGACAGGTTACCAATGAGCAGTTCTTC.

V and J are TRBV21-1 and TRBJ1-2; the D call of TRBD1 is as the table states it, not checked on the DNA. TRBV21-1 is a known pseudogene. CDR3 length: 17 residues. The CDR3 here is CASSTQKGQVKNYGYTF. Written as DNA, the CDR3 is TGTGCCAGCAGCACCCAAAAGGGACAGGTCAAAAACTATGGCTACACCTTC.

The chain carries TRBV27 and TRBJ2-2, with D unclear. The CDR3 has 14 amino acids. CDR1 and CDR2 (germline): MNHEY, SMNVEV (reference sequence). V lost 5 bases to trimming and J lost 4 bases, with 11 bases between them. CDR3 DNA: TGTGCCAGCAGTCCCACATCCACCACCGGGGAGCTGTTTTTT. Translated, it gives CASSPTSTTGELFF.

The genes are TRBV5-4 and TRBJ2-7, with D possibly matching TRBD2 (7 bases). CDR1 and CDR2 (germline): SGHNT, YYREEE (reference sequence). V was cut by 5 bases and J by 0 bases, with 12 bases left in between. This CDR3 region has 14 residues. The CDR3 here is CASRRGGGSYEQYF. The CDR3 DNA is TGTGCCAGCAGGCGGGGAGGGGGCTCCTACGAGCAGTACTTC.

This clone has a handful of counts. This rearrangement joins TRBV5-5 to TRBJ1-1; D uncertain. V was cut by 3 bases and J by 3 bases, with 12 bases left in between. The CDR3 sequence is 14 residues long. Germline lookup yields CDR1 SGHKS and CDR2 YYEKEE (reference sequence). DNA for the CDR3: TGTGCCAGCAGCTCGGAGGTCCGGCACACTGAAGCTTTCTTT. It is translated as CASSSEVRHTEAFF.

The chain recombines TRBV19 with TRBJ2-1; 8 bases are a match to TRBD2. Trimming cost V 1 base and J 4 bases; bases outside gene matches: 6. Germline lookup yields CDR1 LNHDA and CDR2 SQIVND (reference sequence). The CDR3 loop spans 16 amino acids. This CDR3 is CASSIAGLAGYNEQFF. As DNA, the CDR3 is TGTGCCAGTAGTATAGCGGGGTTAGCGGGGTACAATGAGCAGTTCTTC.

The rearrangement links TRBV6-1 to TRBJ2-7; no reliable D call. The CDR3 has 12 amino acids. Per germline, CDR1 MNHNS and CDR2 SASEGT. V gave up 3 bases and J gave up 4 bases, with 7 bases separating them. The CDR3 region has the DNA TGTGCCAGCAGTGATTGGCTATACGAGCAGTACTTC. It yields the protein CASSDWLYEQYF.

This clone was counted once. The gene calls are TRBV15 and TRBJ2-7; 14 bases are a match to TRBD2. CDR1 and CDR2 from the germline V gene are LNHNV and YYDKDF (reference sequence). With V trimmed by 4 bases and J by 3 bases, 5 bases remained unmatched. The CDR3 runs 16 residues. The CDR3 DNA sequence: TGTGCCACCAGCAACGCCGGGACTAGCGGGAGCTACGAGCAGTACTTC. The encoded protein is CATSNAGTSGSYEQYF.

As DNA, the CDR3 is TGTGCCAGCAGCCAAGAGGCCAGCACAGATACGCAGTATTTT. This codes for CASSQEASTDTQYF. V usage is TRBV14 and J usage is TRBJ2-3; no reliable D call. This CDR3 region has 14 residues. Trimming left V 0 bases short and J 0 bases short, with 4 bases between. Germline values: CDR1 SGHDN, CDR2 FVKESK.

This chain links TRBV6-1 with TRBJ2-1; no definite D call. The CDR3 consists of 14 residues. The ends were cut back, 4 bases at V and 9 bases at J, with 16 bases in the middle. Germline lookup yields CDR1 MNHNS and CDR2 SASEGT. DNA of the CDR3: TGTGCCAGCAGTGTTAACACCGGACGGATTGAGCAGTTCTTC. This sequence encodes CASSVNTGRIEQFF.

The CDR3 bases are TGTGCCAGCAGCTTAGCCTCAGGGCGGGACGTGGAGACCCAGTACTTC. Its protein is CASSLASGRDVETQYF. The V gene is TRBV7-9, the J gene TRBJ2-5, with D perhaps TRBD2 (6 bases). V dropped 0 bases and J dropped 5 bases, with 16 bases sitting between them. The CDR3 is made up of 16 amino acids. CDR1 SEHNR and CDR2 FQNEAQ come from the germline V gene (reference sequence).

This clone was recorded a few times. The rearrangement joins TRBV6-4 to TRBJ2-3; 16 bases fit TRBD2. J was trimmed by 6 bases and V by 2 bases; bases with no gene match: 2. Germline V gives CDR1 MRHNA, CDR2 SNTAGT. CDR3 length equals 16 residues. The CDR3 reads CASSDGTSGGADTQYF. As DNA, the CDR3 is TGTGCCAGCAGTGACGGGACTAGCGGGGGGGCCGATACGCAGTATTTT.

This clone was detected only once. This chain links TRBV2 with TRBJ1-1; D unclear. The germline V gene has CDR1 SNHLY and CDR2 FYNNEI. This CDR3 is 11 amino acids long. Deletions cut 2 bases from V and 2 bases from J, with 0 bases between. Here the CDR3 DNA reads TGTGCCAGCAGTGAAAACACTGAAGCTTTCTTT. This codes for CASSENTEAFF.

V usage is TRBV5-1 and J usage is TRBJ2-3; no definite D call. Per germline, CDR1 SGHRS and CDR2 YFSETQ. The germline V and J ends were trimmed by 2 bases and 3 bases, with 13 bases remaining between them. The CDR3 spans 15 residues. The CDR3 region is CASSFSSPRTDTQYF. Written as DNA, the CDR3 is TGCGCCAGCAGCTTTAGCTCCCCACGTACAGATACGCAGTATTTT.

The rearrangement uses TRBV9 and TRBJ2-6; 8 nucleotides match TRBD2. V trimming: 3 bases; J trimming: 0 bases; junction bases outside the gene matches: 8. Germline assignment: CDR1 SGDLS and CDR2 YYNGEE. The CDR3 contains 18 residues. The CDR3 is CASSAVGGGLSGANVLTF. The CDR3, as DNA: TGTGCCAGCAGCGCGGTCGGGGGGGGGCTCTCTGGGGCCAACGTCCTGACTTTC.